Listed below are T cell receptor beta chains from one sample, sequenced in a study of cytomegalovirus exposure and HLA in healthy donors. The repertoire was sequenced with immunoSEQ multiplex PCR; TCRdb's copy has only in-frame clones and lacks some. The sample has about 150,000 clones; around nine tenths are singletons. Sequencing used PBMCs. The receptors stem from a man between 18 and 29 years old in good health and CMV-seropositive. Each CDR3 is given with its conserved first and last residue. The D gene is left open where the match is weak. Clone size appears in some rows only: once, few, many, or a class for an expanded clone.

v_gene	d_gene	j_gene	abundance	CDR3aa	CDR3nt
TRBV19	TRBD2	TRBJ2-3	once	CASSPGTSGVTDTQYF	TGTGCCAGTAGCCCCGGGACTAGCGGGGTCACAGATACGCAGTATTTT
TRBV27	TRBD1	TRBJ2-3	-	CASSGYRGQSTDTQYF	TGTGCCAGCAGTGGGTACAGGGGCCAAAGCACAGATACGCAGTATTTT
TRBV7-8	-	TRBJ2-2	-	CASNPRGEHWGLNTGELFF	TGTGCCAGCAACCCCAGGGGTGAACACTGGGGATTGAACACCGGGGAGCTGTTTTTT
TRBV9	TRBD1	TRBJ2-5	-	CASSVGGGQGETQYF	TGTGCCAGCAGCGTAGGGGGCGGACAGGGAGAGACCCAGTACTTC
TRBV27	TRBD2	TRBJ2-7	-	CASSYRRGAYEQYF	TGTGCCAGCAGTTATAGACGGGGGGCCTACGAGCAGTACTTC
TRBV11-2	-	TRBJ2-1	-	CASSFGEAYNEQFF	TGTGCCAGCAGCTTTGGGGAGGCCTACAATGAGCAGTTCTTC
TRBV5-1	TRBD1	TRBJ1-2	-	CASSHTGTGEQYEGYTF	TGCGCCAGCAGCCACACCGGGACAGGGGAGCAATATGAGGGCTACACCTTC
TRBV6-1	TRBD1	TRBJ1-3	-	CASSETGGISGNTIYF	TGTGCCAGCAGTGAAACAGGGGGGATCTCTGGAAACACCATATATTTT
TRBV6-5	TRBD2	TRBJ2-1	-	CASSYSRSGGNHEQFF	TGTGCCAGCAGTTACTCGAGGAGCGGGGGGAACCATGAGCAGTTCTTC
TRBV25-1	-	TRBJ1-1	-	CASSVKQGRTEAFF	TGTGCCAGCAGTGTAAAACAGGGTAGGACTGAAGCTTTCTTT
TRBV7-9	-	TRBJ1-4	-	CASSRQGHEKLFF	TGTGCCAGCAGCCGGCAAGGACACGAAAAACTGTTTTTT
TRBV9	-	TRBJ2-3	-	CASSARVPTDTQYF	TGTGCCAGCAGCGCACGAGTCCCCACAGATACGCAGTATTTT
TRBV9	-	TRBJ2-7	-	CASSGLGYEQYF	TGTGCCAGCAGCGGACTAGGGTACGAGCAGTACTTC
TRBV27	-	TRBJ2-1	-	CANNLQGADRDEQFF	TGTGCCAACAATCTACAGGGAGCCGATAGGGATGAGCAGTTCTTC
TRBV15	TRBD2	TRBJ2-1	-	CATSRDLAAGGLSNEQFF	TGTGCCACCAGCAGAGACCTGGCGGCGGGAGGCCTGTCCAATGAGCAGTTCTTC
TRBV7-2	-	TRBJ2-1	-	CASSHSVASYNEQFF	TGTGCCAGCAGCCATAGCGTGGCCTCCTACAATGAGCAGTTCTTC